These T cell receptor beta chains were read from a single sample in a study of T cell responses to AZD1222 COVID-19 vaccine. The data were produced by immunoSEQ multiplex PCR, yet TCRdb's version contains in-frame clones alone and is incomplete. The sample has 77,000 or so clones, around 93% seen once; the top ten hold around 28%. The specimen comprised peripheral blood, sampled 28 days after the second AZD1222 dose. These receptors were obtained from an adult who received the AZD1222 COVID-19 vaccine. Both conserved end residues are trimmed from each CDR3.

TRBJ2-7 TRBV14 ASSQGGRREQY
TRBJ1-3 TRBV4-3 ASSGSATRYLSSGNTIY
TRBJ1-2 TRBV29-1 SVQDRESYGYT
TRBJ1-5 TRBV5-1 ASSPGQGESNQPQH
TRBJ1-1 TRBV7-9 ASSLGEVGTEAF
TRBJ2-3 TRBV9 ASSSKGGTDTQY
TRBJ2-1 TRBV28 ASSLADSYNEQF
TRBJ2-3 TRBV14 ASSQDKSRGARDTQY
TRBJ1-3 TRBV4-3 ASSKEGSGNTIY
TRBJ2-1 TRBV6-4 ASSDWTAYNEQF
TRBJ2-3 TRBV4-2 ATLGQGPDTQY
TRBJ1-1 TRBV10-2 ASSEGGRGMNTEAF
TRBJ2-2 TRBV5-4 ASSLGSSFTGELF
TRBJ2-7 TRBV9 ASSPGQDSYEQY
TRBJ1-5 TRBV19 ASRDRGFDQPQH
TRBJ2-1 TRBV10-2 ASSQLAGEYNEQF
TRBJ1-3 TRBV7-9 ASSFSYEHSFSGNTIY
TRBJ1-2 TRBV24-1 ATSDGDIGYT
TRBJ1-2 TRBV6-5 ASRDYGYT
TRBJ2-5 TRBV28 ASSPQGAEETQY
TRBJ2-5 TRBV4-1 ASSPMDRVLY
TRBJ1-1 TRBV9 ASSALGGKGNTEAF
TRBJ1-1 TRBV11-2 ASSLASPTEAF
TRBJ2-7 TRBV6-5 ASSYMGIDNYEQY
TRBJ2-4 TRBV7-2 ASSSRLAVAKNIQY
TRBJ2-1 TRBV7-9 ASSLGVDDEQF
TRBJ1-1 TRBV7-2 ASSLLVATPVNTEAF
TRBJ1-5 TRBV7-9 ASSGEGGNQPQH
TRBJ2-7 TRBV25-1 ASSREGGPTYEQY
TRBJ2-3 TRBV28 ASSPTVGEADTQY
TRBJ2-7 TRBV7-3 ASSLTGPNYEQY
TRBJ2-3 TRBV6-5 ASSLLRTDTQY
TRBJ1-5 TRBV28 ASSPEEALLGLGNQPQH
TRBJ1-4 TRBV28 ASSLGGNNEKLF
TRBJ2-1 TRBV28 ASSPHPPGNEQF
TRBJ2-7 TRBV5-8 ASSPPSGGPSSTEQY
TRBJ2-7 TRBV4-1 ASSRIPSRDDEQY
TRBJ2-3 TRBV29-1 SVLPTGLYVTDTQY
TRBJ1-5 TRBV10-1 ASSGTKQPQH
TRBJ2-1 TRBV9 ASSGSGPSYNEQF
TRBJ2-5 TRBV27 ASRTHPQGAGETQY
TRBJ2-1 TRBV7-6 ASSWTTSGSGEQF
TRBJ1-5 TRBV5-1 ASSLGTGGNQPQH
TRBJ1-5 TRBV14 ASTGGTAQPQH
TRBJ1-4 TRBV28 ASSLKGKLF
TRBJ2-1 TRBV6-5 ASSYSGLADNEQF
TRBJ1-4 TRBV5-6 ASSSRQGLPPEKLF
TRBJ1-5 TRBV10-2 ASATGGSPQH
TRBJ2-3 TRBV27 ASSLQGPVTTDTQY
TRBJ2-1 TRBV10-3 AGGANNEQF
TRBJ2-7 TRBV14 ASSVFGSGRYEQY
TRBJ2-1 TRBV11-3 ASSSPGQGRNEQF
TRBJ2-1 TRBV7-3 ASSRSRTSSGEQF
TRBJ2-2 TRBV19 ASSRGLAGGTNTGELF
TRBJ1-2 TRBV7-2 ASTKEGDYGYT
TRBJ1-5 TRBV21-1 ASSIRLRRVQPQH
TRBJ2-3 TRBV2 ASSEGAGISTDTQY
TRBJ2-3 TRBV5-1 ASSLGSWGLGQD
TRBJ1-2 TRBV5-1 ASGTGQRYGYT